What follows are 27 T cell receptor beta chains derived from one specimen sequenced in a study of blood T cell repertoires in COVID-19. The data were produced by immunoSEQ multiplex PCR, yet TCRdb's version contains in-frame clones alone and is incomplete. The sample contains tens of thousands of clones, 65% to 90% of which appear only once. Input material: peripheral blood. Receptors originate from a man aged 45-65 years with COVID-19, enrolled during active disease.

The CDR3 reads CASSSADREGYEQYF. The DNA for the CDR3 is TGTGCCAGCAGCTCCGCGGACAGGGAAGGCTACGAGCAGTACTTC. The V and J genes are TRBV5-6 and TRBJ2-7; 8 nucleotides align to TRBD1. The CDR3 totals 15 residues. The germline gives CDR1 SGHDT, CDR2 YYEEEE. V lost 3 bases to trimming and J lost 3 bases; unmatched junction nucleotides: 8.

The chain uses TRBV2 and TRBJ1-1, with D possibly being TRBD1 (6 bases). V gave up 6 bases and J gave up 6 bases, with 14 bases separating them. Per germline, CDR1 SNHLY and CDR2 FYNNEI. The CDR3 has 13 residues. Here the CDR3 DNA reads TGTGCCAGCAGGCCGGCCAGGGGTTCTGAAGCTTTCTTT. Residues: CASRPARGSEAFF.

This clone was detected ten times or more. This rearrangement joins TRBV6-2 or TRBV6-3 to TRBJ2-7, with D perhaps TRBD2 (6 bases). Germline assignment: CDR1 MNHEY and CDR2 SVGEGT. Trimming removed 2 bases at V and 0 bases at J, with 11 bases between. The CDR3 spans 15 residues. CDR3: CASSYQGGSSYEQYF. CDR3 in DNA: TGTGCCAGCAGTTACCAGGGAGGTTCCTCCTACGAGCAGTACTTC.

The rearrangement links TRBV10-3 to TRBJ2-3, with TRBD1 identical over 8 bases. This CDR3 is built from 16 residues. In germline, CDR1 is ENHRY, CDR2 SYGVKD. The J segment lost 5 bases and the V segment lost 2 bases, leaving 9 bases of the junction unmatched. The CDR3 nucleotides read TGTGCCATCAGTGAGCCCGGACAGGGAAATCGAGATACGCAGTATTTT. Translation: CAISEPGQGNRDTQYF.

The rearrangement joins TRBV19 to TRBJ2-1, with 9 bases matching TRBD2. Germline CDR1 LNHDA, CDR2 SQIVND (reference sequence). V shed 6 bases and J 0 bases; nucleotides not matched to a gene: 3. This CDR3 has 15 amino acids. CDR3 coding DNA: TGTGCCAGTAGGCCACTAGCGGGCTCCTACAATGAGCAGTTCTTC. Translation gives CASRPLAGSYNEQFF. The entire variable domain, with the rest obtained from reference TRBV19 and TRBJ2-1, is as follows: DGGITQSPKYLFRKEGQNVTLSCEQNLNHDAMYWYRQDPGQGLRLIYYSQIVNDFQKGDIAEGYSVSREKKESFPLTVTSAQKNPTAFYLCASRPLAGSYNEQFFGPGTRLTVL.

This chain connects TRBV7-9 to TRBJ2-1; 7 positions agree with TRBD2. This CDR3 has 18 amino acids. The V segment lost 5 bases and the J segment 1 base; nucleotides outside the gene matches: 14. The germline V gene has CDR1 SEHNR and CDR2 FQNEAQ (reference sequence). This chain's CDR3 is CASSPFRGGRLSYNEQFF. CDR3 DNA sequence: TGTGCCAGCAGCCCCTTTCGGGGAGGGCGACTTTCCTACAATGAGCAGTTCTTC.

The V and J genes are TRBV27 and TRBJ2-5, with a possible D match to TRBD2 (6 bases). CDR3 length: 17 amino acids. V lost 5 bases, J lost 0 bases, and 19 bases lay in between. Germline CDR1 reads MNHEY; CDR2 reads SMNVEV (reference sequence). The CDR3 loop is CASSPRLSGVYQETQYF. CDR3 in DNA: TGTGCCAGCAGTCCCCGACTCTCGGGAGTGTACCAAGAGACCCAGTACTTC.

The rearrangement joins TRBV25-1 to TRBJ2-1, with 7 bases matching TRBD2. Germline V lookup: CDR1 MGHDK, CDR2 SYGVNS. The CDR3 has 16 amino acids. V dropped 4 bases and J dropped 5; count of bases not matched to a gene: 11. Here the CDR3 reads CASSVPRGRGDNEQFF. The CDR3 DNA reads as TGTGCCAGCAGTGTACCCCGCGGGAGAGGGGACAATGAGCAGTTCTTC. The variable domain in full, with the rest retrieved from reference TRBV25-1 and TRBJ2-1, is EADIYQTPRYLVIGTGKKITLECSQTMGHDKMYWYQQDPGMELHLIHYSYGVNSTEKGDLSSESTVSRIRTEHFPLTLESARPSHTSQYLCASSVPRGRGDNEQFFGPGTRLTVL.

The chain has TRBV6-2 or TRBV6-3 and TRBJ2-6, with 9 bases that match TRBD1. The trim removed 6 bases at V and 2 bases at J, leaving 2 bases unmatched. The germline CDR1 and CDR2 sequences are MNHEY and SVGEGT. The CDR3 has 15 amino acids. The chain's CDR3 is CASSTGGAGANVLTF. CDR3 in DNA: TGTGCCAGCAGCACAGGGGGCGCTGGGGCCAACGTCCTGACTTTC.

The rearrangement joins TRBV10-3 to TRBJ1-1; 9 bases map to TRBD1. The length of the CDR3 is 14 residues. Germline V gene lookup returns CDR1 ENHRY and CDR2 SYGVKD. With 10 bases clipped from V and 4 bases from J, the junction kept 10 bases outside the gene matches. The CDR3 coding sequence is TGTGCCACCTTGGACAGGGGAGGCAGCACTGAAGCTTTCTTT. Its protein product is CATLDRGGSTEAFF.

The V call is TRBV5-1, the J call TRBJ2-5; 14 bases line up with TRBD2. The CDR3 covers 15 residues. Germline trimming cut 4 bases from V and 5 bases from J; bases unmatched to any gene: 4. Per the germline V gene, CDR1 is SGHRS and CDR2 is YFSETQ. The CDR3 sequence: CASSPGLAGVETQYF. CDR3 in DNA: TGCGCCAGCAGCCCGGGACTAGCGGGAGTGGAGACCCAGTACTTC.

The V and J genes are TRBV30 and TRBJ1-1, with 9 bases identical to TRBD1. CDR1 and CDR2 from the germline V gene are GTSNPN and SVGIG (reference sequence). The CDR3 has 15 amino acids. The ends lost 2 bases at V and 5 bases at J; junction bases unmatched: 9. This chain's CDR3 is CAWSPRDRVGTEAFF. The CDR3, as DNA: TGTGCCTGGAGTCCCCGGGACAGGGTCGGAACTGAAGCTTTCTTT.

The J gene is TRBJ1-2, the V gene TRBV5-1; possible D gene TRBD1, 6 bases. Germline CDR1 and CDR2: SGHRS and YFSETQ. There are 15 residues in the CDR3. Trimming stripped 4 bases from V and 2 bases from J, with 15 bases between. CDR3 sequence reads: CASSIDRTQNYGYTF. CDR3 nucleotides: TGCGCCAGCAGCATTGACAGGACTCAAAACTATGGCTACACCTTC. Combining the CDR3 with reference TRBV5-1 and TRBJ1-2 gives the whole variable domain KAGVTQTPRYLIKTRGQQVTLSCSPISGHRSVSWYQQTPGQGLQFLFEYFSETQRNKGNFPGRFSGRQFSNSRSEMNVSTLELGDSALYLCASSIDRTQNYGYTFGSGTRLTVV.

The chain employs TRBV7-2 and TRBJ2-7; 10 nucleotides align to TRBD1. V shed 6 bases, J shed 2 bases, and the junction held 19 bases outside the gene matches. This CDR3 has 19 amino acids. From germline, CDR1 is SGHTA and CDR2 FQGNSA. The CDR3 coding sequence is TGTGCCAGCAGTTTTTTAGGGACAGGGGCTCGGGCCCAGACCTACGAGCAGTACTTC. As protein: CASSFLGTGARAQTYEQYF. Together with reference TRBV7-2 and TRBJ2-7, the CDR3 gives the full variable domain: GAGVSQSPSNKVTEKGKDVELRCDPISGHTALYWYRQSLGQGLEFLIYFQGNSAPDKSGLPSDRFSAERTGGSVSTLTIQRTQQEDSAVYLCASSFLGTGARAQTYEQYFGPGTRLTVT.

The chain joins TRBV14 to TRBJ1-2, with 7 bases matching TRBD1. CDR1 is SGHDN and CDR2 is FVKESK in the germline V gene. The CDR3 is 16 residues long. The V and J ends lost 5 bases and 3 bases, in that order; junction bases with no gene match: 12. CDR3 sequence (DNA): TGTGCCAGCAGCGGGGGGACTCAGGGGGTCTACTATGGCTACACCTTC. Encoded protein: CASSGGTQGVYYGYTF.

In this sample, this clone turned up once. The chain couples TRBV18 to TRBJ2-5, with 9 bases matching TRBD2. Germline CDR1 is KGHSH and CDR2 is LQKENI. J gave up 3 bases and V 3 bases, and 8 bases lay outside the gene matches. CDR3 length: 16 amino acids. CDR3 sequence reads: CASSPTPGTSKETQYF. The CDR3, as DNA: TGTGCCAGCTCACCTACTCCGGGGACTAGCAAAGAGACCCAGTACTTC.

The chain links TRBV15 to TRBJ2-3; 11 nucleotides align to TRBD2. The CDR3 length is 16 residues. V lost 5 bases, J lost 4 bases, and 8 bases stayed unmatched. Germline assignment: CDR1 LNHNV and CDR2 YYDKDF (reference sequence). This CDR3 is CATSRQLAGVSDTQYF. CDR3 in DNA: TGTGCCACCAGCCGGCAACTAGCGGGGGTATCAGATACGCAGTATTTT. The complete variable domain, with remaining parts taken from reference TRBV15 and TRBJ2-3, reads DAMVIQNPRYQVTQFGKPVTLSCSQTLNHNVMYWYQQKSSQAPKLLFHYYDKDFNNEADTPDNFQSRRPNTSFCFLDIRSPGLGDTAMYLCATSRQLAGVSDTQYFGPGTRLTVL.

This clone was observed a few times. The chain couples TRBV6-6 to TRBJ2-5; 7 bases line up with TRBD1. V was pared by 5 bases and J by 5 bases, with 5 bases of the junction left unmatched. Germline V gene sequence: CDR1 MNHNY, CDR2 SVGAGI (reference sequence). This CDR3 has 13 residues. The chain's CDR3 is CASSQGGYETQYF. CDR3 nucleotide sequence: TGTGCCAGCAGTCAAGGGGGCTATGAGACCCAGTACTTC.

The gene calls are TRBV6-5 and TRBJ1-1; D unresolved. This CDR3 is 13 amino acids long. Germline lookup yields CDR1 MNHEY and CDR2 SVGAGI. The V gene lost 2 bases and the J gene lost 1 base, with 5 bases spanning the gap. CDR3 nucleotide sequence: TGTGCCAGCAGTTACGCGAAGAACACTGAAGCTTTCTTT. Translating it yields CASSYAKNTEAFF.

The chain uses TRBV20-1 and TRBJ2-1; D gene uncertain. V lost 3 bases to trimming and J lost 7 bases, with 10 bases between them. The CDR3 has 12 residues. Germline V gives CDR1 DFQATT, CDR2 SNEGSKA (reference sequence). DNA of the CDR3: TGCAGTGCTAGTACAGCTTGGAATGAGCAGTTCTTC. Its translation is CSASTAWNEQFF.

This chain links TRBV14 with TRBJ2-7; D is perhaps TRBD2 (7 bases). The CDR3 is 15 residues long. V lost 3 bases, J lost 4 bases, and 16 bases lay in between. From germline, CDR1 is SGHDN and CDR2 FVKESK. In nucleotides, the CDR3 is TGTGCCAGCAGCCAGGGGGGGGCGCCGGGGTACGAGCAGTACTTC. This sequence encodes CASSQGGAPGYEQYF.

The J gene is TRBJ2-5, the V gene TRBV5-1; 8 nucleotides line up with TRBD2. V was clipped by 7 bases and J by 5 bases; unmatched bases: 13. Germline-derived CDR1 and CDR2 are SGHRS and YFSETQ. The CDR3 loop spans 15 amino acids. In nucleotides, the CDR3 is TGCGCCAGCGGGACCACTAGCGGAGGCGGGGAGACCCAGTACTTC. This translates into CASGTTSGGGETQYF.

The chain combines TRBV30 with TRBJ1-4, with TRBD1 identical over 7 bases. J was trimmed by 8 bases and V by 3 bases; bases with no gene match: 3. This CDR3 contains 12 residues. Germline loops: CDR1 GTSNPN, CDR2 SVGIG (reference sequence). CDR3 coding DNA: TGTGCCTGGAGACAGGGGCACGAAAAACTGTTTTTT. Its translation: CAWRQGHEKLFF.

The rearrangement uses TRBV9 and TRBJ2-3; 7 bases align to TRBD2. Germline CDR1 reads SGDLS; CDR2 reads YYNGEE. With 0 bases clipped from V and 4 bases from J, the junction kept 8 bases outside the gene matches. The CDR3 is 16 amino acids. DNA of the CDR3: TGTGCCAGCAGCGTAGGAAGCCTAGCGGTCCCAGATACGCAGTATTTT. Translated, it gives CASSVGSLAVPDTQYF.

The gene calls are TRBV2 and TRBJ1-5; 12 bases map to TRBD1. This CDR3 has 14 amino acids. V dropped 6 bases and J dropped 5; count of bases not matched to a gene: 2. Germline V lookup: CDR1 SNHLY, CDR2 FYNNEI. This CDR3 reads CASRGQGAYQPQHF. Here the CDR3 DNA reads TGTGCCAGCAGGGGACAGGGGGCTTATCAGCCCCAGCATTTT. The full variable domain, with the rest looked up from reference TRBV2 and TRBJ1-5, is EPEVTQTPSHQVTQMGQEVILRCVPISNHLYFYWYRQILGQKVEFLVSFYNNEISEKSEIFDDQFSVERPDGSNFTLKIRSTKLEDSAMYFCASRGQGAYQPQHFGDGTRLSIL.

The V and J genes are TRBV7-8 and TRBJ1-1; D ambiguous. The V and J ends lost 6 bases and 0 bases respectively, with 8 bases between them. CDR1 and CDR2 from the germline V gene are SGHVS and FQNEAQ. The CDR3 has 13 residues. CDR3 sequence (DNA): TGTGCCAGCAGGAGCAGGATGAACACTGAAGCTTTCTTT. Amino acids: CASRSRMNTEAFF. The full variable domain, in which reference TRBV7-8 and TRBJ1-1 provide the parts outside the CDR3, is GAGVSQSPRYKVAKRGQDVALRCDPISGHVSLFWYQQALGQGPEFLTYFQNEAQLDKSGLPSDRFFAERPEGSVSTLKIQRTQQEDSAVYLCASRSRMNTEAFFGQGTRLTVV.

The V and J genes are TRBV11-1 and TRBJ1-1; 7 positions agree with TRBD1. V lost 2 bases and J lost 3; bases outside the gene matches: 0. The CDR3 contains 13 residues. Per the germline V gene, CDR1 is SGHAT and CDR2 is FQDESV (reference sequence). CDR3 residues: CASSLTGDTEAFF. DNA for the CDR3: TGTGCCAGCAGCTTAACAGGGGACACTGAAGCTTTCTTT.